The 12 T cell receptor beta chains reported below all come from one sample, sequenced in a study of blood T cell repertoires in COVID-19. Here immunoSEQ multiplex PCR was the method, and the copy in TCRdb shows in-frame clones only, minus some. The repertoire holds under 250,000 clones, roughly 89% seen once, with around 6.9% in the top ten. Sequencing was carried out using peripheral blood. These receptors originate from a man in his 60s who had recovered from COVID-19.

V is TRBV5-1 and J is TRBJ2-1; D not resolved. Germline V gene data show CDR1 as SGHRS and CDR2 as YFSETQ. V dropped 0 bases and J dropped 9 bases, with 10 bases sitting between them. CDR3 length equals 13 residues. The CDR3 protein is CASSLAPNTEQFF. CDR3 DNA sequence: TGCGCCAGCAGCTTGGCCCCCAACACTGAGCAGTTCTTC.

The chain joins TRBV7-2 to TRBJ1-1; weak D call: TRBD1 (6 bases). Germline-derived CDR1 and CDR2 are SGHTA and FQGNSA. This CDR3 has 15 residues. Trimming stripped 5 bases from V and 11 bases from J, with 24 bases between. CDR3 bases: TGTGCCAGCAGCCTCCGGGCCTCCTTCCCCAGGGGCGCTTTCTTT. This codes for CASSLRASFPRGAFF.

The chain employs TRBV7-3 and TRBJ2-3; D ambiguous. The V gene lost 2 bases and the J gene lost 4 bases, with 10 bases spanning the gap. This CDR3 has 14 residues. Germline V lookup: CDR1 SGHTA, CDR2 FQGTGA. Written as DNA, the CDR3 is TGTGCCAGCAGCTTACGGTCTAGAGCAGATACGCAGTATTTT. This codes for CASSLRSRADTQYF.

The CDR3, as DNA: TGTGCCAGCAGCTTAGAGGTTTTGCCTAGCGGGAGTACAGATACGCAGTATTTT. Protein sequence: CASSLEVLPSGSTDTQYF. The V and J genes are TRBV7-9 and TRBJ2-3; 10 nucleotides align to TRBD2. This CDR3 comprises 18 residues. From germline, CDR1 is SEHNR and CDR2 FQNEAQ (reference sequence). V lost 1 base, J lost 3 bases, and 10 bases stayed unmatched.

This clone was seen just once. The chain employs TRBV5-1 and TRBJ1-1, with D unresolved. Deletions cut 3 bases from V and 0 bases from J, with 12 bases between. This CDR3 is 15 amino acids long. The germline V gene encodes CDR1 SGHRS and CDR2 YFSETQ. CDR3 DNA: TGCGCCAGCAGCTGGGTGAGAGGAGTGAACACTGAAGCTTTCTTT. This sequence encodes CASSWVRGVNTEAFF.

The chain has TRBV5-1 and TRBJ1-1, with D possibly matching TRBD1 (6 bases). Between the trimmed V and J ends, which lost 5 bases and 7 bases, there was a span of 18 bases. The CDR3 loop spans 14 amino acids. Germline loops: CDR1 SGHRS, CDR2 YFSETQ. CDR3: CASSPTGFAGEAFF. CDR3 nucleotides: TGCGCCAGCAGTCCGACAGGTTTCGCGGGTGAAGCTTTCTTT.

The CDR3 is CASSLGGTGGSYEQYF. The CDR3 DNA reads as TGTGCCAGCAGCTTAGGCGGGACAGGGGGCTCCTACGAGCAGTACTTC. The chain couples TRBV7-9 to TRBJ2-7, with 11 bases aligning to TRBD1. Germline V CDR1 and CDR2: SEHNR, FQNEAQ (reference sequence). Losses at the gene ends were 1 base for V and 0 bases for J; bases not matched to a gene: 2. CDR3 size: 16 residues. Complete variable domain (other parts from reference TRBV7-9 and TRBJ2-7): DTGVSQNPRHKITKRGQNVTFRCDPISEHNRLYWYRQTLGQGPEFLTYFQNEAQLEKSRLLSDRFSAERPKGSFSTLEIQRTEQGDSAMYLCASSLGGTGGSYEQYFGPGTRLTVT.

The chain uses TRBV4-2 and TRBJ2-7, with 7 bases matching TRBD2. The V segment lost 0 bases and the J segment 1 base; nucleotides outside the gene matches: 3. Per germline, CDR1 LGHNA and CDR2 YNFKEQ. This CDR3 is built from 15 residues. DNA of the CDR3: TGTGCCAGCAGCCAAGAGGTAGCGGGTTCCTACGAGCAGTACTTC. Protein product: CASSQEVAGSYEQYF.

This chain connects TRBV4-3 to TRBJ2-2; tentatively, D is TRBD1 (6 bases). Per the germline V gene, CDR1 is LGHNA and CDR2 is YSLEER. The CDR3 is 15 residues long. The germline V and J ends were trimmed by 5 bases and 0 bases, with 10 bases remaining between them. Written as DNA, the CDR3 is TGCGCCAGCAGCTCGCGGACAGCGAACACCGGGGAGCTGTTTTTT. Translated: CASSSRTANTGELFF.

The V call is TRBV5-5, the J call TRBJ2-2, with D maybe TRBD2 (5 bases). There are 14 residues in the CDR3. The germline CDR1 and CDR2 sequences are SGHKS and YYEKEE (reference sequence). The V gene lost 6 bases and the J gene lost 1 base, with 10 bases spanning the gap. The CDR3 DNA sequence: TGTGCCAGCAACCGTGCGGGGAACACCGGGGAGCTGTTTTTT. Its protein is CASNRAGNTGELFF.

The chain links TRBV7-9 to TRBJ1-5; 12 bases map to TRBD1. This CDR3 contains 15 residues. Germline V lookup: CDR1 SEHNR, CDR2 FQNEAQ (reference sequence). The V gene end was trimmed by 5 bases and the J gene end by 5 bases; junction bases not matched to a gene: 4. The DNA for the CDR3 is TGTGCCAGCAGCCCGGGACAGGGGGCGTATCAGCCCCAGCATTTT. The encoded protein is CASSPGQGAYQPQHF.

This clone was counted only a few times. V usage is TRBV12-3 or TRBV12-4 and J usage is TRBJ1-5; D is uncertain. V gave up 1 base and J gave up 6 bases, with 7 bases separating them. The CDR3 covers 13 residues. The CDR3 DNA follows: TGTGCCAGCAGTTTAGAGAGAGGTCAGCCCCAGCATTTT. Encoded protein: CASSLERGQPQHF.